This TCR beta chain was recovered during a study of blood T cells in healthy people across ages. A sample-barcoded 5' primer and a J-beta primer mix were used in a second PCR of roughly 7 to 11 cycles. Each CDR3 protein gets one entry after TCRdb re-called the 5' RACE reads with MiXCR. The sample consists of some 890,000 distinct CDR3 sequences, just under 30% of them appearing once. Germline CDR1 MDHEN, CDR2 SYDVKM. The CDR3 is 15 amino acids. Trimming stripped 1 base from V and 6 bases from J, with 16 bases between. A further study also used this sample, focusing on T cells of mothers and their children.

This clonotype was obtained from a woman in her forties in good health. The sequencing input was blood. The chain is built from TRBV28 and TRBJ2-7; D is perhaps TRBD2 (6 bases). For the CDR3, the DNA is TGTGCCAGCAGTTTATTTGAAAGGAGGGGTGGCGAGCAGTACTTC. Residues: CASSLFERRGGEQYF.